Each of the 26 T cell receptor beta chains below was sequenced from the same sample in a study of untreated major depressive disorder. TCRdb keeps only in-frame clones here, not all; method: immunoSEQ multiplex PCR. The table records tens of thousands of clones, just under 95% of them present only once. The sequencing input was CD4+ T cells from PBMCs. These receptor sequences come from a man younger than 40 in good health.

The V and J genes are TRBV7-3 and TRBJ1-2, with D maybe TRBD1 (6 bases). This CDR3 is 15 amino acids long. Trimming left V 5 bases short and J 2 bases short, with 15 bases between. The germline V gene has CDR1 SGHTA and CDR2 FQGTGA. The CDR3 here is CASSRSGTPNYGYTF. The CDR3 DNA follows: TGTGCCAGCAGCCGTTCCGGGACACCCAACTATGGCTACACCTTC.

The rearrangement links TRBV7-4 to TRBJ1-5; unclear D gene. This CDR3 spans 12 amino acids. Germline CDR1 is SGHVT and CDR2 is SQSDAQ. CDR3 coding DNA: TGTGGATCGGACGGTAGCAATCAGCCCCAGCATTTT. It yields the protein CGSDGSNQPQHF.

CDR3 nucleotides: TGTGCCAGCAGCTTCACGGGGGGCGCTTGGTATGGCTACACCTTC. Its translation is CASSFTGGAWYGYTF. The chain recombines TRBV11-2 with TRBJ1-2, with a weak D call TRBD1 (6 bases). The CDR3 contains 15 residues. Trimming took off 3 bases at V and 5 bases at J, with 16 bases between the two ends. The V gene's germline CDR1 is SGHAT and CDR2 FQNNGV. The full variable domain, in which reference TRBV11-2 and TRBJ1-2 provide the parts outside the CDR3, is EAGVAQSPRYKIIEKRQSVAFWCNPISGHATLYWYQQILGQGPKLLIQFQNNGVVDDSQLPKDRFSAERLKGVDSTLKIQPAKLEDSAVYLCASSFTGGAWYGYTFGSGTRLTVV.

The chain has TRBV5-1 and TRBJ1-4; 7 bases are shared with TRBD1. V shed 4 bases and J 4 bases; nucleotides not matched to a gene: 16. The CDR3 extends over 18 amino acids. Germline CDR1 SGHRS, CDR2 YFSETQ. This CDR3 reads CASSPTPTGTSGNEKLFF. DNA for the CDR3: TGCGCCAGCAGCCCTACTCCGACAGGGACGTCGGGTAATGAAAAACTGTTTTTT.

The chain has TRBV27 and TRBJ1-2; D not resolved. V dropped 7 bases and J dropped 1 base, with 10 bases sitting between them. CDR1 MNHEY and CDR2 SMNVEV come from the germline V gene (reference sequence). The CDR3 extends over 13 amino acids. CDR3 loop: CASTGRNNYGYTF. In DNA, the CDR3 is TGTGCCAGCACGGGCAGGAATAACTATGGCTACACCTTC.

This clone was recorded once. The chain couples TRBV6-5 to TRBJ2-1; a possible D gene is TRBD2 (6 bases). Trimming left V 0 bases short and J 2 bases short, with 8 bases between. CDR3 length equals 15 residues. Looked up from germline, CDR1 is MNHEY and CDR2 is SVGAGI. The CDR3 loop reads CASSYSGLTYNEQFF. CDR3 in DNA: TGTGCCAGCAGTTACTCGGGACTGACCTACAATGAGCAGTTCTTC.

This clone was recorded only once. The gene calls are TRBV5-1 and TRBJ2-7, with 7 bases that match TRBD1. Germline V gives CDR1 SGHRS, CDR2 YFSETQ. J gave up 6 bases and V 1 base, and 4 bases lay outside the gene matches. CDR3 size: 13 residues. The CDR3 nucleotides are TGCGCCAGCAGCTTGCCGACAGGGACCGAGCAGTACTTC. Its protein product is CASSLPTGTEQYF.

The sample holds one count of this clone. The chain combines TRBV5-1 with TRBJ1-1; possibly TRBD1 for D (6 bases). Germline values: CDR1 SGHRS, CDR2 YFSETQ. The CDR3 has 15 residues. Trimming removed 0 bases from V and 3 bases from J, with 12 bases in between. The DNA of the CDR3 is TGCGCCAGCAGCTTGGCCCTGGGGGGGCACACTGAAGCTTTCTTT. Translated: CASSLALGGHTEAFF.

Only one count was recorded for this clone. The V call is TRBV4-3, the J call TRBJ1-2, with D perhaps matching TRBD1 (5 bases). CDR1 and CDR2 from the germline V gene are LGHNA and YSLEER. The CDR3 runs 17 residues. V was cut by 5 bases and J by 6 bases, with 25 bases left in between. CDR3 protein: CASSLERGVRGAHGYTF. CDR3 in DNA: TGCGCCAGCAGCTTAGAAAGAGGGGTACGGGGCGCGCATGGCTACACCTTC.

The V gene is TRBV4-1, the J gene TRBJ2-1; D is unclear. The CDR3 totals 12 residues. Germline-derived CDR1 and CDR2 are MGHRA and YSYEKL. The germline V and J ends were trimmed by 7 bases and 6 bases, with 10 bases remaining between them. DNA of the CDR3: TGCGCCAGCAAAACAGCGACCAATGAGCAGTTCTTC. Its protein product is CASKTATNEQFF.

The chain has TRBV7-6 and TRBJ2-1, with 7 bases lining up with TRBD1. The CDR3 has 13 residues. V trimming: 8 bases; J trimming: 10 bases; junction bases outside the gene matches: 11. Germline V lookup: CDR1 SGHVS, CDR2 FNYEAQ. The DNA for the CDR3 is TGTGCCAGCGGCCTGACAGGGTGGGACGAGCAGTTCTTC. Amino acids: CASGLTGWDEQFF.

V is TRBV4-3 and J is TRBJ2-7; D call uncertain. From germline, CDR1 is LGHNA and CDR2 YSLEER. The V and J ends lost 1 base and 0 bases respectively, with 7 bases between them. The CDR3 runs 14 residues. Here the CDR3 reads CASSQGFRSYEQYF. The CDR3 DNA sequence: TGCGCCAGCAGCCAAGGGTTCCGCTCCTACGAGCAGTACTTC.

This clone appeared a single time. The chain joins TRBV4-3 to TRBJ1-5; D remains unclear. The germline gives CDR1 LGHNA, CDR2 YSLEER. This CDR3 is built from 14 residues. Trimming stripped 0 bases from V and 2 bases from J, with 5 bases between. The CDR3 sequence: CASSQDPGNQPQHF. The CDR3 DNA is TGCGCCAGCAGCCAAGATCCCGGCAATCAGCCCCAGCATTTT.

The chain has TRBV4-1 and TRBJ1-5, with a possible D match to TRBD1 (5 bases). V lost 4 bases and J lost 4, with 11 bases in between. Germline loops: CDR1 MGHRA, CDR2 YSYEKL. This CDR3 has 14 residues. CDR3: CASSPGAGNQPQHF. Here the CDR3 DNA reads TGCGCCAGCAGCCCCGGGGCAGGTAATCAGCCCCAGCATTTT.

V usage is TRBV6-6 and J usage is TRBJ1-2; D uncertain. V gave up 4 bases and J gave up 2 bases, with 8 bases separating them. Germline-derived CDR1 and CDR2 are MNHNY and SVGAGI (reference sequence). This CDR3 comprises 13 residues. The CDR3 spells CASSLDGNYGYTF. Here the CDR3 DNA reads TGTGCCAGCAGTTTGGACGGAAACTATGGCTACACCTTC.

This clone was seen only once. V is TRBV10-3 and J is TRBJ2-5; TRBD2 matches at 8 bases. Germline V gene data show CDR1 as ENHRY and CDR2 as SYGVKD. This CDR3 region has 13 residues. J gave up 9 bases and V 4 bases, and 7 bases lay outside the gene matches. CDR3 in DNA: TGTGCCATCAGTGTGGGAGCGGGGGATCCCCAGTACTTC. Its protein is CAISVGAGDPQYF.

The chain recombines TRBV7-3 with TRBJ2-7, with D unresolved. Germline CDR1 SGHTA, CDR2 FQGTGA. The CDR3 extends over 15 amino acids. V was clipped by 2 bases and J by 0 bases, with 11 bases between them. The CDR3 here is CASSLGPGHSYEQYF. As DNA, the CDR3 is TGTGCCAGCAGCTTAGGGCCAGGTCACTCCTACGAGCAGTACTTC.

The chain joins TRBV6-6 to TRBJ1-2; D may be TRBD1 (6 bases). This CDR3 contains 14 residues. Germline CDR1 MNHNY, CDR2 SVGAGI (reference sequence). The V gene lost 6 bases and the J gene lost 4 bases, with 15 bases spanning the gap. The CDR3 is CASRTQGLSYGYTF. DNA of the CDR3: TGTGCCAGCAGGACACAGGGTTTGAGCTATGGCTACACCTTC.

The V gene is TRBV7-8, the J gene TRBJ1-5; D unresolved. The CDR3 is made up of 14 amino acids. The V end lost 0 bases, the J end lost 0 bases, and 3 bases lay between the germline ends. CDR1 is SGHVS and CDR2 is FQNEAQ in the germline V gene. CDR3 coding DNA: TGTGCCAGCAGCTTAGCAGTTAGCAATCAGCCCCAGCATTTT. Translated, it gives CASSLAVSNQPQHF.

The V gene is TRBV10-3, the J gene TRBJ2-2, with TRBD2 matching 7 bases. Trimming removed 5 bases from V and 1 base from J; junction bases left unmatched: 7. Germline lookup yields CDR1 ENHRY and CDR2 SYGVKD. This CDR3 is 16 amino acids long. CDR3 coding DNA: TGTGCCATCAGTCTTTATAGCGGGTTGAACACCGGGGAGCTGTTTTTT. This encodes CAISLYSGLNTGELFF.

The chain has TRBV15 and TRBJ1-5, with no clear D. The CDR3 consists of 14 residues. V was pared by 5 bases and J by 0 bases, with 8 bases between. Germline V gene sequence: CDR1 LNHNV, CDR2 YYDKDF (reference sequence). The CDR3 sequence is CATSYLYSNQPQHF. CDR3 in DNA: TGTGCCACCAGCTATTTATATAGCAATCAGCCCCAGCATTTT.

The CDR3 sequence: CASSGRGGAENYGYTF. As DNA, the CDR3 is TGTGCCAGCAGCGGGAGAGGGGGAGCGGAGAACTATGGCTACACCTTC. V is TRBV9 and J is TRBJ1-2; possible D gene TRBD1, 6 bases. Germline lookup yields CDR1 SGDLS and CDR2 YYNGEE. The V end lost 3 bases, the J end lost 2 bases, and 17 bases lay between the germline ends. CDR3 length: 16 amino acids.

J is TRBJ2-7 and V is TRBV5-1, with 7 bases matching TRBD2. After removal of 4 bases from V and 1 base from J, the junction contained 8 bases not matched to a gene. Germline CDR1 SGHRS, CDR2 YFSETQ. The CDR3 sequence is 15 residues long. The CDR3 sequence is CASSPDLGRSYEQYF. CDR3 coding DNA: TGCGCCAGCAGCCCGGATCTCGGGAGGTCCTACGAGCAGTACTTC. The full variable domain, with the rest looked up from reference TRBV5-1 and TRBJ2-7, is KAGVTQTPRYLIKTRGQQVTLSCSPISGHRSVSWYQQTPGQGLQFLFEYFSETQRNKGNFPGRFSGRQFSNSRSEMNVSTLELGDSALYLCASSPDLGRSYEQYFGPGTRLTVT.

V is TRBV9 and J is TRBJ2-3; tentatively, D is TRBD1 (6 bases). V lost 4 bases to trimming and J lost 5 bases, with 8 bases between them. The germline V gene encodes CDR1 SGDLS and CDR2 YYNGEE. The CDR3 loop spans 12 amino acids. DNA for the CDR3: TGTGCCAGCAGCCAGGGGCAAGATACGCAGTATTTT. This encodes CASSQGQDTQYF.

The gene calls are TRBV14 and TRBJ2-3, with 7 bases lining up with TRBD2. Germline assignment: CDR1 SGHDN and CDR2 FVKESK. The CDR3 has 16 residues. V lost 1 base to trimming and J lost 6 bases; unmatched junction nucleotides: 10. CDR3 bases: TGTGCCAGCAGCCAAGGCTGGGCGGGAGACGTTGATACGCAGTATTTT. It specifies CASSQGWAGDVDTQYF.

This chain links TRBV27 with TRBJ2-7, with 13 bases matching TRBD2. Germline V lookup: CDR1 MNHEY, CDR2 SMNVEV (reference sequence). The CDR3 covers 16 residues. The ends lost 6 bases at V and 3 bases at J; junction bases unmatched: 8. Here the CDR3 DNA reads TGTGCCAGCAGCGCCCCGGGACTAGCGGGGTTCTACGAGCAGTACTTC. It yields the protein CASSAPGLAGFYEQYF.